The present T cell receptor (beta chain) was sequenced within a study of blood T cell repertoires in COVID-19. Study in general: Donors in the United States, Italy and Spain gave samples during acute or convalescent COVID-19. Sample material is recorded as cDNA or gDNA derived from T cells, B-cell-depleted T cells, or PBMCs.

Some clones are missing from TCRdb's copy, which holds only in-frame ones; the method was immunoSEQ multiplex PCR. Here the sample spans 98,000 or so clones, over 65% being singletons. From germline, CDR1 is SNHLY and CDR2 FYNNEI. The CDR3 totals 13 residues. Trimming at V came to 6 bases and at J to 7 bases, leaving 7 bases not matched to a gene. The J gene is TRBJ2-7, the V gene TRBV2; 9 nucleotides agree with TRBD1. The material sequenced was peripheral blood. The TCR originated in a woman aged 40-49 years with acute or convalescent COVID-19. The CDR3 reads CASSAGQGGEQYF. CDR3 nucleotides: TGTGCCAGCAGCGCGGGACAGGGAGGGGAGCAGTACTTC.